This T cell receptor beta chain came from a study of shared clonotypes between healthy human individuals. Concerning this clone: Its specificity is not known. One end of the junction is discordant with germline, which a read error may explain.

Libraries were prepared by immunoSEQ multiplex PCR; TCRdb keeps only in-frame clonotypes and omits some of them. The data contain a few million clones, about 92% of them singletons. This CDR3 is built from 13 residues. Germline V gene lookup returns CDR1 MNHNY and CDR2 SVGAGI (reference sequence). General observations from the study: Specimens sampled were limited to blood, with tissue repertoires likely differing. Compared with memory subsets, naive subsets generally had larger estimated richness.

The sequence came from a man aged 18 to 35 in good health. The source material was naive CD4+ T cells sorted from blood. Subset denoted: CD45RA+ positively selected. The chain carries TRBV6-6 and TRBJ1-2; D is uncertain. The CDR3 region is CASSYSVSDGHTF. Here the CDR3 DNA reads TGTGCCAGCAGTTACTCAGTATCGGATGGCCACACCTTC.